Below are 32 T cell receptor beta chains sequenced from a single sample in a study of T cell clonality in common variable immunodeficiency (dated by TCRdb to between 2015 and 2017). Receptor libraries were prepared by the immunoSEQ multiplex PCR assay. TCRdb stores this immuneACCESS table with in-frame sequences only. Part of the clones is absent; in the studies checked, under half of the shortfall reflects unresolved V genes, and no reason is known for the rest. The sample features about 37,000 clones, and none is a singleton. The ten most abundant clones make up approximately 1% of the sample. Material for sequencing was peripheral blood mononuclear cells. The receptors come from a person aged 18 to 75 in good health.

For this clone: The read ends 3 residues early relative to the CDR3; the germline J gene fills the gap. This chain connects TRBV6-2 or TRBV6-3 to TRBJ1-2; D not certain. The CDR3 covers 12 residues. Germline-derived CDR1 and CDR2 are MNHEY and SVGEGT. CDR3 bases read: TGTGCCAGCAGCCAAACCTCCTACGAC. This codes for CASSQTSYD. The complete CDR3 protein is CASSQTSYDYTF.

This clone has a count of ten or more. The sequence runs out 3 residues before the end of the CDR3; the remainder is reconstructed from the germline J gene. V gene TRBV14 combines with J gene TRBJ2-1; 8 bases fit TRBD2. V lost 4 bases and J lost 4; bases outside the gene matches: 6. Per the germline V gene, CDR1 is SGHDN and CDR2 is FVKESK. This CDR3 is built from 15 residues. CDR3: CASSPVAGRYNEQFF. The sequenced CDR3 bases are TGTGCCAGCAGCCCCGTAGCGGGGCGGTACAATGAG.

This clone was detected many times. With the read ending 3 residues before the CDR3 end, the germline J gene is used to fill in that end. The V and J genes are TRBV5-4 and TRBJ2-1; no clear D. Germline CDR1 SGHNT, CDR2 YYREEE (reference sequence). V was trimmed by 5 bases and J by 3 bases, leaving 12 bases between them. The CDR3 totals 14 residues. Partial CDR3 DNA: TGTGCCAGCAGGCCTTATGGCAACTACAATGAG. Translated, it gives CASRPYGNYNE. The complete CDR3 protein is CASRPYGNYNEQFF. Full variable domain (remainder filled in from reference TRBV5-4 and TRBJ2-1): ETGVTQSPTHLIKTRGQQVTLRCSSQSGHNTVSWYQQALGQGPQFIFQYYREEENGRGNFPPRFSGLQFPNYSSELNVNALELDDSALYLCASRPYGNYNEQFFGPGTRLTVL.

Notes on this clone: Read data end 3 residues before the CDR3 end; the end is taken from the germline J gene. The V call is TRBV19, the J call TRBJ1-2; maybe TRBD1 (5 bases). The CDR3 totals 12 residues. Germline CDR1 and CDR2: LNHDA and SQIVND (reference sequence). The CDR3 bases that were read are TGTGCCAGTAGCCCCCTGGGGGGGGAC. It translates to CASSPLGGD. The complete CDR3 protein is CASSPLGGDYTF.

There are many counts of this clone. The read falls 3 residues short of the CDR3 end, and the missing part is taken from the germline J gene. The gene calls are TRBV19 and TRBJ2-1, with TRBD2 identical over 8 bases. The CDR3 length is 13 residues. CDR1 is LNHDA, CDR2 SQIVND, per germline (reference sequence). With V trimmed by 6 bases and J by 6 bases, 4 bases remained unmatched. The CDR3 protein is CASRRSGGNEQFF. The covered CDR3 bases are TGTGCCAGTAGGAGGAGCGGGGGCAATGAG.

This clone was observed many times. The read stops 3 residues short of the end of the CDR3; the missing end is completed from the germline J gene. The V and J genes are TRBV18 and TRBJ1-2; perhaps TRBD1 as D (5 bases). The ends were cut back, 3 bases at V and 3 bases at J, with 8 bases in the middle. CDR3 length: 13 residues. Germline CDR1 and CDR2: KGHSH and LQKENI. CDR3 bases read: TGTGCCAGCTCACCCTGGGGGGACTATGGC. Amino acids: CASSPWGDYG. The CDR3 in full is CASSPWGDYGYTF.

Comments on this clone: The read stops 3 residues short of the end of the CDR3; the missing end is completed from the germline J gene. The chain employs TRBV7-9 and TRBJ1-1, with 8 nucleotides matching TRBD1. Germline V gene sequence: CDR1 SEHNR, CDR2 FQNEAQ (reference sequence). V lost 1 base and J lost 5; bases outside the gene matches: 3. CDR3 length: 14 residues. CDR3 DNA (partial): TGTGCCAGCAGCTTAGGGACAGGGCATACTGAA. Its protein product is CASSLGTGHTE. In full, the CDR3 is CASSLGTGHTEAFF.

This clone was picked up many times. The junction and the germline gene differ at one end; a read error may be behind it. The read halts 3 residues ahead of the CDR3 end, with the missing end drawn from the germline J gene. The chain links TRBV4-2 to TRBJ2-1, with 14 positions matching TRBD2. Germline V gives CDR1 LGHNA, CDR2 YNFKEQ. CDR3 length: 18 residues. The CDR3 loop reads CASSQDQTSGRAYNEQFF. The covered CDR3 bases are TGCGCCAGCAGCCAAGATCAGACTAGCGGGAGGGCCTACAATGAG.

With respect to this clone: The observed sequence ends 3 residues before the CDR3 terminus, with the missing tail filled in from the germline J gene. The sample holds other DNA sequences that translate to the same CDR3. The rearrangement uses TRBV18 and TRBJ2-3; TRBD1 aligns across 7 bases. The CDR3 sequence is 19 residues long. Trimming at V came to 6 bases and at J to 2 bases, leaving 20 bases not matched to a gene. Germline assignment: CDR1 KGHSH and CDR2 LQKENI. The DNA read from the CDR3 is TGTGCCAGCTCCCCCCCTAGGGGGCGCGCCCCATACGCCACAGATACG. Protein sequence: CASSPPRGRAPYATDT. The entire CDR3 sequence reads CASSPPRGRAPYATDTQYF.

This clone was detected ten times or more. The read halts 3 residues ahead of the CDR3 end, with the missing end drawn from the germline J gene. The chain employs TRBV6-1 and TRBJ1-1; 10 bases are shared with TRBD1. The CDR3 has 18 amino acids. Germline CDR1 is MNHNS and CDR2 is SASEGT. Trimming cost V 0 bases and J 1 base; bases outside gene matches: 8. The CDR3 spells CASSEAPGQGWGNTEAFF. CDR3 DNA (partial): TGTGCCAGCAGTGAAGCCCCGGGACAGGGGTGGGGGAACACTGAA.

Ten or more counts support this clone. The read ends 3 residues shy of where the CDR3 ends; the end is completed using the germline J gene. J is TRBJ2-7 and V is TRBV6-1; 9 bases agree with TRBD1. The CDR3 spans 15 residues. Germline CDR1 MNHNS, CDR2 SASEGT. Germline trimming cut 1 base from V and 3 bases from J; bases unmatched to any gene: 4. Here the CDR3 reads CASSEDRGRDYEQYF. The part of the CDR3 DNA that was read is TGTGCCAGCAGTGAAGACAGGGGGCGCGACTACGAG.

This clone was found many times. This CDR3 reads CASSLVGQGVYEQYF. CDR3 DNA, as far as it was read: TGCGCCAGCAGCTTGGTGGGACAGGGAGTTTACGAG. This sequence joins TRBV5-1 and TRBJ2-7; 9 bases are shared with TRBD1. The sequence runs out 3 residues before the end of the CDR3; the remainder is reconstructed from the germline J gene. CDR1 SGHRS and CDR2 YFSETQ come from the germline V gene. The CDR3 runs 15 residues. The V and J ends lost 0 bases and 4 bases, in that order; junction bases with no gene match: 5.

Concerning this clone: Read sequence stops 3 residues before the CDR3 end, and the germline J gene provides the missing end. This chain joins TRBV7-8 and TRBJ2-7; TRBD1 matches 9 bases. There are 15 residues in the CDR3. The trim removed 7 bases at V and 4 bases at J, leaving 11 bases unmatched. CDR1 SGHVS and CDR2 FQNEAQ come from the germline V gene. The CDR3 loop reads CASTPLRDRVYEQYF. The DNA read from the CDR3 is TGTGCCAGCACTCCACTTCGGGACAGGGTTTACGAG.

Turning to this clone: The CDR3 goes on 3 residues after the read ends, and that part is filled in from the germline J gene. V usage is TRBV10-2 and J usage is TRBJ1-3, with 7 bases aligning to TRBD1. The trim removed 7 bases at V and 0 bases at J, leaving 12 bases unmatched. The CDR3 consists of 17 residues. Germline lookup yields CDR1 WSHSY and CDR2 SAAADI. The sequenced part of the CDR3 DNA is TGCGCCAGCACCCCAAGGGGAGGGGGCAGCTCTGGAAACACC. This gives the protein CASTPRGGGSSGNT. From start to end, the CDR3 is CASTPRGGGSSGNTIYF.

This clone was counted ten times or more. The read finishes 3 residues shy of the CDR3 end, and the germline J gene is used to complete it. The V and J genes are TRBV20-1 and TRBJ2-7; D may match TRBD1 or TRBD2 (5 bases each). Trimming left V 8 bases short and J 5 bases short, with 19 bases between. This CDR3 has 13 residues. Germline assignment: CDR1 DFQATT and CDR2 SNEGSKA (reference sequence). The sequenced part of the CDR3 DNA is TGCAGTACCAAAGGACACTTGAGGGACGAG. The encoded protein is CSTKGHLRDE. The whole CDR3 reads CSTKGHLRDEQYF.

Comment on this clone: This may be a read error: a much more frequent sequence differs by one nucleotide. The CDR3 end lies 3 residues beyond the end of the read and is filled in from the germline J gene. This chain uses TRBV7-9 with TRBJ2-7; possible D gene TRBD1, 6 bases. Germline assignment: CDR1 SEHNR and CDR2 FQNEAQ (reference sequence). The CDR3 spans 15 residues. The sequenced part of the CDR3 DNA is TGTTCCAGCAGCTTTGGGGCAGGGGATATCTACGAG. Residues: CSSSFGAGDIYE. In full, the CDR3 reads CSSSFGAGDIYEQYF.

This clone was counted at least ten times. The sequenced part of the CDR3 DNA is TGTGCCAGCAGTTTTAGCGGGAGAGTTACG. Protein product: CASSFSGRVT. The entire CDR3 protein is CASSFSGRVTQYF. V usage is TRBV12-3 or TRBV12-4 and J usage is TRBJ2-3; the match to TRBD2 covers 9 bases. The read is 3 residues too short to cover the CDR3 end, so that end is filled in from the germline J gene. After removal of 3 bases from V and 8 bases from J, the junction contained 3 bases not matched to a gene. The CDR3 length is 13 residues.

Worth noting for this clone: The CDR3 goes on 3 residues after the read ends, and that part is filled in from the germline J gene. This sample also contains other DNA sequences that code for the same CDR3. This chain links TRBV18 with TRBJ1-1, with 8 bases that match TRBD1. The CDR3 covers 17 residues. Looked up from germline, CDR1 is KGHSH and CDR2 is LQKENI. V shed 2 bases and J 1 base; nucleotides not matched to a gene: 9. CDR3 bases read: TGTGCCAGCTCACCATACGATACCGGGACAGGGAACACTGAA. Protein product: CASSPYDTGTGNTE. The entire CDR3 reads CASSPYDTGTGNTEAFF.

This clone was found many times. The CDR3 is cut off 3 residues early in the read; its end comes from the germline J gene. The V call is TRBV2, the J call TRBJ1-5; maybe TRBD1 (6 bases). V lost 7 bases to trimming and J lost 8 bases, with 12 bases between them. The CDR3 loop spans 12 amino acids. Per the germline V gene, CDR1 is SNHLY and CDR2 is FYNNEI. This CDR3 is CASNSRGEPQHF. CDR3 bases read: TGTGCCAGCAACTCCAGGGGAGAGCCC.

This clone showed up many times. The CDR3 end is not reached by the read, which stops 3 residues before it; the germline J gene fills it in. V usage is TRBV18 and J usage is TRBJ1-2; TRBD1 matches at 7 bases. V trimming: 4 bases; J trimming: 6 bases; junction bases outside the gene matches: 8. In germline, CDR1 is KGHSH, CDR2 LQKENI. The CDR3 is 14 residues long. The CDR3 loop reads CASSLREGADGYTF. The CDR3 bases that were read are TGTGCCAGCTCACTACGAGAGGGGGCCGATGGC.

This clone occurred many times. The read ends 3 residues before the CDR3 terminus; that terminus is restored from the germline J gene. The chain combines TRBV5-1 with TRBJ2-6; a possible D gene is TRBD1 (6 bases). CDR3 length: 14 residues. Trimming pared 7 bases from V and 2 bases from J, leaving 10 bases between. The germline V gene encodes CDR1 SGHRS and CDR2 YFSETQ. Incomplete CDR3 DNA: TGCGCCAGCTCAGGACAGACTGGGGCCAACGTC. It translates to CASSGQTGANV. The CDR3 as a whole reads CASSGQTGANVLTF. The entire variable domain, with the rest obtained from reference TRBV5-1 and TRBJ2-6, is as follows: KAGVTQTPRYLIKTRGQQVTLSCSPISGHRSVSWYQQTPGQGLQFLFEYFSETQRNKGNFPGRFSGRQFSNSRSEMNVSTLELGDSALYLCASSGQTGANVLTFGAGSRLTVL.

The sample holds many counts of this clone. The CDR3 end lies 3 residues beyond the end of the read and is filled in from the germline J gene. This sequence joins TRBV14 and TRBJ2-5, with 9 positions matching TRBD2. The CDR3 length is 14 residues. Germline lookup yields CDR1 SGHDN and CDR2 FVKESK. V trimming: 4 bases; J trimming: 5 bases; junction bases outside the gene matches: 5. The CDR3: CASSRPSGVETQYF. The covered CDR3 bases are TGTGCCAGCAGCCGCCCTAGCGGGGTTGAGACC.

This clone appeared many times. With the read ending 3 residues before the CDR3 end, the germline J gene is used to fill in that end. The chain links TRBV7-8 to TRBJ2-3, with unresolved D. CDR1 is SGHVS, CDR2 FQNEAQ, per germline. The CDR3 is made up of 17 amino acids. V dropped 0 bases and J dropped 0 bases, with 13 bases sitting between them. Incomplete CDR3 DNA: TGTGCCAGCAGCTTAGCCTTGACTCCTGCTAGCACAGATACG. Amino acid sequence: CASSLALTPASTDT. The full CDR3 reads CASSLALTPASTDTQYF.

This clone came up a few times. The read ends 3 residues shy of where the CDR3 ends; the end is completed using the germline J gene. The chain has TRBV5-1 and TRBJ2-3; TRBD1 matches at 7 bases. After removal of 8 bases from V and 5 bases from J, the junction contained 8 bases not matched to a gene. Germline V lookup: CDR1 SGHRS, CDR2 YFSETQ. The CDR3 length is 13 residues. CDR3 amino acids: CASGTVHIDTQYF. The CDR3 DNA, read in part, is TGCGCCAGTGGGACAGTCCACATAGATACG. Complete variable domain (other parts from reference TRBV5-1 and TRBJ2-3): KAGVTQTPRYLIKTRGQQVTLSCSPISGHRSVSWYQQTPGQGLQFLFEYFSETQRNKGNFPGRFSGRQFSNSRSEMNVSTLELGDSALYLCASGTVHIDTQYFGPGTRLTVL.

There are many counts of this clone. A read error may account for a junction end that differs from germline. The read stops 3 residues short of the end of the CDR3; the missing end is completed from the germline J gene. The chain employs TRBV4-2 and TRBJ2-4; D might be TRBD2 (5 bases). CDR3 size: 15 residues. The germline V gene has CDR1 LGHNA and CDR2 YNFKEQ. CDR3 DNA, as far as it was read: TGCGCCAGCAGCCAAGATCTAGGGCGGGTCCCAAAT. It is translated as CASSQDLGRVPN. The CDR3 reads in full as CASSQDLGRVPNQYF.

At least ten counts were recorded for this clone. Read data end 3 residues before the CDR3 end; the end is taken from the germline J gene. This sequence joins TRBV20-1 and TRBJ1-1; D is perhaps TRBD1 (5 bases). The V end was cut by 0 bases, the J end by 6 bases, with 14 bases between. CDR3 length equals 14 residues. In germline, CDR1 is DFQATT, CDR2 SNEGSKA (reference sequence). The CDR3: CSARDHKGHAEAFF. Incomplete CDR3 DNA: TGCAGTGCTAGAGATCATAAGGGGCACGCTGAA.

Concerning this clone: The CDR3 end is not reached by the read, which stops 3 residues before it; the germline J gene fills it in. The chain links TRBV19 to TRBJ1-1; D call uncertain. Germline assignment: CDR1 LNHDA and CDR2 SQIVND (reference sequence). V was cut by 5 bases and J by 2 bases, with 9 bases left in between. The length of the CDR3 is 13 residues. The CDR3 loop reads CASSLNLNTEAFF. The part of the CDR3 DNA that was read is TGTGCCAGTAGTCTCAACTTAAACACTGAA.

This clone was seen at least ten times. The read gets to within 3 residues of the CDR3 end, and the germline J gene fills in the rest. The J gene is TRBJ2-5, the V gene TRBV30; 8 bases are a match to TRBD1. The V gene end was trimmed by 4 bases and the J gene end by 2 bases; junction bases not matched to a gene: 9. The germline gives CDR1 GTSNPN, CDR2 SVGIG (reference sequence). The length of the CDR3 is 15 residues. This CDR3 reads CAWISNRDRQETQYF. The CDR3 DNA, read in part, is TGTGCCTGGATTTCGAACCGGGACAGGCAAGAGACC.

Ten or more counts support this clone. The DNA ends 3 residues before the CDR3 does, and the rest of the CDR3 is filled in from the germline J gene. The chain couples TRBV9 to TRBJ1-2; 9 bases are a match to TRBD1. The CDR3 totals 16 residues. Losses at the gene ends were 1 base for V and 2 bases for J; bases not matched to a gene: 6. Germline lookup yields CDR1 SGDLS and CDR2 YYNGEE. The CDR3 sequence: CASSVPRQGGNYGYTF. The CDR3 DNA, read in part, is TGTGCCAGCAGCGTACCAAGACAGGGGGGAAACTATGGC.

This clone was observed at least ten times. The read ends 3 residues early relative to the CDR3; the germline J gene fills the gap. The genes are TRBV4-1 and TRBJ1-1, with a tentative D call TRBD1 (5 bases). This CDR3 region has 14 residues. From germline, CDR1 is MGHRA and CDR2 YSYEKL. Trimming stripped 4 bases from V and 2 bases from J, with 11 bases between. The CDR3 sequence is CASSPRRGNTEAFF. The covered CDR3 bases are TGCGCCAGCAGCCCTAGGAGGGGTAACACTGAA.

Many counts were recorded for this clone. The sequence runs out 3 residues before the end of the CDR3; the remainder is reconstructed from the germline J gene. The V and J genes are TRBV27 and TRBJ2-1, with TRBD2 matching 14 bases. The CDR3 runs to 14 residues. V trimming: 6 bases; J trimming: 9 bases; junction bases outside the gene matches: 4. Germline assignment: CDR1 MNHEY and CDR2 SMNVEV (reference sequence). CDR3 sequence reads: CASSPTSGGGEQFF. Partial CDR3 DNA: TGTGCCAGCAGCCCGACTAGCGGGGGGGGTGAG.

This clone was recorded many times. Read data end 3 residues before the CDR3 end; the end is taken from the germline J gene. This chain connects TRBV2 to TRBJ2-2; 8 bases are a match to TRBD1. J gave up 0 bases and V 0 bases, and 3 bases lay outside the gene matches. The CDR3 sequence is 17 residues long. Germline lookup yields CDR1 SNHLY and CDR2 FYNNEI. CDR3 DNA, as far as it was read: TGTGCCAGCAGTGAAGCCCGGACAGGGCCGAACACCGGGGAG. Translation gives CASSEARTGPNTGE. The CDR3 in its entirety is CASSEARTGPNTGELFF.